Below are 21 T cell receptor beta chains sequenced from a single sample in a study of CD8+ T cells in alopecia areata. Extracted RNA was reverse transcribed, and the resulting cDNA served as sequencing template. Sequenced by immunoSEQ multiplex PCR; TCRdb stores in-frame clones only, minus some. The sample has around 60,000 clones, around 42% seen once; the top ten hold over 20%. This sample's treatment: oral pan-JAK inhibitor, 5-10 mg twice daily. The specimen comprised CD8+ T cells sorted from blood, sampled at roughly week 36, from a patient treated with tofacitinib. Every receptor here comes from a human donor with alopecia areata.

The chain couples TRBV9 to TRBJ2-2; TRBD2 agrees at 12 bases. Germline-derived CDR1 and CDR2 are SGDLS and YYNGEE. Losses at the gene ends were 4 bases for V and 4 bases for J; bases not matched to a gene: 8. This CDR3 is built from 17 residues. CDR3 residues: CASSFRLAGVITGELFF. CDR3 bases: TGTGCCAGCAGCTTCAGACTAGCGGGAGTAATCACCGGGGAGCTGTTTTTT.

In its sample, this clone was seen a few times. The chain recombines TRBV2 with TRBJ2-7; 14 nucleotides match TRBD2. V shed 8 bases, J shed 6 bases, and the junction held 6 bases outside the gene matches. Germline assignment: CDR1 SNHLY and CDR2 FYNNEI. The CDR3 has 14 residues. The CDR3 DNA reads TGTGCCAGCGGGCCGGGACTAGCGGGAGTCGAGCAGTACTTC. As protein: CASGPGLAGVEQYF.

The chain combines TRBV15 with TRBJ1-4, with D perhaps TRBD1 (6 bases). Per germline, CDR1 LNHNV and CDR2 YYDKDF (reference sequence). The CDR3 consists of 15 residues. The ends were cut back, 5 bases at V and 5 bases at J, with 15 bases in the middle. The CDR3 DNA reads as TGTGCCACCAGCCCTAGAGGGACACGGAATGAAAAACTGTTTTTT. This encodes CATSPRGTRNEKLFF.

The chain joins TRBV29-1 to TRBJ1-2; the D is unclear. Germline loops: CDR1 SQVTM, CDR2 ANQGSEA. V shed 1 base and J shed 0 bases, with 12 bases lying between them. The CDR3 spans 15 residues. The CDR3 coding sequence is TGCAGCGTTGAAGTCAGGCAGGAGACTAACTATGGCTACACCTTC. It codes for CSVEVRQETNYGYTF. The variable domain in full, completed from reference TRBV29-1 and TRBJ1-2, reads SAVISQKPSRDICQRGTSLTIQCQVDSQVTMMFWYRQQPGQSLTLIATANQGSEATYESGFVIDKFPISRPNLTFSTLTVSNMSPEDSSIYLCSVEVRQETNYGYTFGSGTRLTVV.

The CDR3 loop is CASSEEGLLLDTQYF. In nucleotides, the CDR3 is TGTGCCAGCAGTGAAGAAGGTCTGCTGCTAGATACGCAGTATTTT. The chain carries TRBV6-1 and TRBJ2-3, with D unresolved. V lost 1 base and J 5 bases, leaving 13 bases between the germline ends. The CDR3 is 15 amino acids. From germline, CDR1 is MNHNS and CDR2 SASEGT.

This clone turned up a few times. The chain's CDR3 is CASSRNRGLRETQYF. In nucleotides, the CDR3 is TGCGCCAGCAGCCGAAACAGGGGGCTGCGGGAGACCCAGTACTTC. The V and J genes are TRBV4-1 and TRBJ2-5; TRBD1 matches 9 bases. The V gene end was trimmed by 4 bases and the J gene end by 5 bases; junction bases not matched to a gene: 8. This CDR3 spans 15 amino acids. Germline V gene data show CDR1 as MGHRA and CDR2 as YSYEKL.

This chain links TRBV13 with TRBJ2-1; D may correspond to TRBD1 or TRBD2 (5 bases each). Germline V CDR1 and CDR2: PRHDT, FYEKMQ (reference sequence). Trimming stripped 7 bases from V and 10 bases from J, with 23 bases between. The CDR3 covers 15 residues. CDR3 residues: CASTPEQRTGGEQFF. CDR3 nucleotides: TGTGCCAGCACACCCGAACAACGAACAGGCGGGGAGCAGTTCTTC.

The genes are TRBV6-5 and TRBJ2-5, with D possibly matching TRBD1 (5 bases). V was trimmed by 1 base and J by 3 bases, leaving 9 bases between them. Germline CDR1 MNHEY, CDR2 SVGAGI. The CDR3 spans 14 residues. CDR3 bases: TGTGCCAGCAGTTACTTGAGACAGAAAGAGACCCAGTACTTC. It specifies CASSYLRQKETQYF.

This clone was counted only a few times. The chain links TRBV28 to TRBJ1-4; the D gene is possibly TRBD1 (6 bases). V shed 4 bases and J shed 6 bases, with 15 bases lying between them. Germline lookup yields CDR1 MDHEN and CDR2 SYDVKM. The CDR3 runs 15 residues. CDR3 loop: CASSSIQGLDEKLFF. CDR3 in DNA: TGTGCCAGCAGTTCCATACAGGGACTGGATGAAAAACTGTTTTTT.

The gene calls are TRBV7-3 and TRBJ2-3; D is perhaps TRBD2 (5 bases). This CDR3 is 13 amino acids long. The germline CDR1 and CDR2 sequences are SGHTA and FQGTGA. V lost 4 bases and J lost 6, with 11 bases in between. The CDR3 reads CASSSQTRDTQYF. DNA of the CDR3: TGTGCCAGCAGCTCACAAACTAGGGATACGCAGTATTTT.

This chain uses TRBV27 with TRBJ1-5; maybe TRBD1 (5 bases). Germline loops: CDR1 MNHEY, CDR2 SMNVEV (reference sequence). V lost 0 bases and J lost 1, with 10 bases in between. CDR3 size: 16 residues. The DNA of the CDR3 is TGTGCCAGCAGTTTATCACCGGGGGGAAGCAATCAGCCCCAGCATTTT. This gives the protein CASSLSPGGSNQPQHF.

The chain uses TRBV15 and TRBJ1-2; D might be TRBD1 (5 bases). Trimming shortened V by 6 bases and J by 1 base, and 18 bases separated the two germline ends. This CDR3 contains 16 residues. In germline, CDR1 is LNHNV, CDR2 YYDKDF (reference sequence). CDR3 bases: TGTGCCACCAGGGCCTACAGACAGACTCTTAACTATGGCTACACCTTC. It codes for CATRAYRQTLNYGYTF.

About this clone: Other DNA sequences from this sample encode an identical CDR3 as well. The chain carries TRBV29-1 and TRBJ2-6; no reliable D call. V was shortened by 4 bases and J by 4 bases, with 2 bases between the two germline ends. The CDR3 is 11 amino acids. Germline V gene lookup returns CDR1 SQVTM and CDR2 ANQGSEA. CDR3 protein: CSVAGANVLTF. The CDR3 coding sequence is TGCAGCGTTGCCGGGGCCAACGTCCTGACTTTC.

This clone has more than one count but fewer than ten. This chain uses TRBV27 with TRBJ1-1, with a weak D call TRBD1 (6 bases). Trimming took 6 bases from V and 4 from J, leaving 15 bases between them. In germline, CDR1 is MNHEY, CDR2 SMNVEV (reference sequence). The CDR3 loop spans 14 amino acids. CDR3 amino acids: CASSPRGDSTEAFF. CDR3 sequence (DNA): TGTGCCAGCAGCCCCAGGGGAGACAGCACTGAAGCTTTCTTT.

The chain joins TRBV5-4 to TRBJ2-1; the D call may be TRBD1 or TRBD2 (6 bases each). Trimming shortened V by 4 bases and J by 8 bases, and 16 bases separated the two germline ends. This CDR3 has 14 amino acids. Germline CDR1 SGHNT, CDR2 YYREEE (reference sequence). The CDR3 DNA reads TGTGCCAGCAGCCCCGGAGGGGGGATGGATGAGCAGTTCTTC. It encodes CASSPGGGMDEQFF. Based on the CDR3 plus reference TRBV5-4 and TRBJ2-1, the full variable domain is ETGVTQSPTHLIKTRGQQVTLRCSSQSGHNTVSWYQQALGQGPQFIFQYYREEENGRGNFPPRFSGLQFPNYSSELNVNALELDDSALYLCASSPGGGMDEQFFGPGTRLTVL.

The sample holds a few counts of this clone. DNA of the CDR3: TGCAGCGTTTGGTTGATATCAGATACGCAGTATTTT. Translation: CSVWLISDTQYF. V usage is TRBV29-1 and J usage is TRBJ2-3; D not resolved. The V end lost 5 bases, the J end lost 4 bases, and 10 bases lay between the germline ends. This CDR3 is 12 amino acids long. CDR1 SQVTM and CDR2 ANQGSEA come from the germline V gene.

This clone was observed a handful of times. The chain joins TRBV29-1 to TRBJ1-4; no definite D call. Trimming took 3 bases from V and 12 from J, leaving 11 bases between them. This CDR3 is built from 11 residues. Looked up from germline, CDR1 is SQVTM and CDR2 is ANQGSEA. As DNA, the CDR3 is TGCAGCGTTGACCAGAACTATGAACTGTTTTTT. Its translation is CSVDQNYELFF.

V usage is TRBV5-8 and J usage is TRBJ2-3, with 13 bases fitting TRBD2. The germline CDR1 and CDR2 sequences are SGHTS and YDEGEE. The CDR3 runs 18 residues. V shed 4 bases, J shed 6 bases, and the junction held 14 bases outside the gene matches. CDR3 residues: CASSQLSGTSGTVDTQYF. The DNA for the CDR3 is TGTGCCAGCAGCCAACTCTCCGGGACTAGCGGGACTGTTGATACGCAGTATTTT.

DNA of the CDR3: TGTGCCAGTAGTATGGGCGGAAGGGAGCAGTTCTTC. Translated: CASSMGGREQFF. The chain employs TRBV19 and TRBJ2-1; D remains unclear. CDR3 length: 12 amino acids. Deletions cut 3 bases from V and 10 bases from J, with 10 bases between. CDR1 LNHDA and CDR2 SQIVND come from the germline V gene (reference sequence).

The genes are TRBV29-1 and TRBJ2-2; 7 bases map to TRBD1. In germline, CDR1 is SQVTM, CDR2 ANQGSEA. Trimming removed 5 bases from V and 6 bases from J; junction bases left unmatched: 9. The CDR3 totals 14 residues. In DNA form, the CDR3 reads TGCAGCGTTACCCCGACAGGGAAGGCCGGGGAGCTGTTTTTT. Its protein product is CSVTPTGKAGELFF.

This clone was counted between two and nine times. The gene calls are TRBV11-2 and TRBJ2-7; tentative D call: TRBD2 (7 bases). V lost 1 base to trimming and J lost 5 bases, with 12 bases between them. This CDR3 spans 14 amino acids. CDR1 is SGHAT and CDR2 is FQNNGV in the germline V gene. CDR3 in amino acids: CASSLARGADEQYF. The CDR3 DNA sequence: TGTGCCAGCAGCTTAGCTCGGGGGGCGGACGAGCAGTACTTC.